This T cell receptor (beta chain) was sequenced for a study of beta chain features in type 1 diabetes. Every donor provided one heparinised blood draw, which averaged approximately 120 mL. Cell sorting via CD45RO/CCR7/CD25/CD127/CD95/CD27 was performed to obtain CD4+ naive, central memory, regulatory and stem cell-like memory cells. This clone was counted a few times. What it binds is not known. This CDR3 spans 15 amino acids. The V segment lost 4 bases and the J segment 2 bases; nucleotides outside the gene matches: 5. Looked up from germline, CDR1 is SEHNR and CDR2 is FQNEAQ (reference sequence). As every portion of the isolated RNA was reverse transcribed, the sequencing read expressed TCRB transcripts. Libraries were prepared by immunoSEQ multiplex PCR; TCRdb keeps only in-frame clonotypes and omits some of them. The sample lists hundreds of thousands of clones; roughly a sixth were seen once. Study-level results: Shortening of TCRB CDR3s, moderate but significant, appeared in all four CD4+ subsets of Type 1 diabetes patients.

V gene TRBV7-9 combines with J gene TRBJ2-7; 10 bases line up with TRBD1. Sequenced sample: naive CD4+ T cells from blood. The sequence was collected from a man aged 18 to 29 in good health. CDR3 in amino acids: CASSSRTGGTYEQYF. The CDR3 DNA follows: TGTGCCAGCAGCTCCAGGACAGGGGGTACCTACGAGCAGTACTTC.